This TCR beta chain was observed in a study of CD8 T cells in ankylosing spondylitis. Broader study findings: Clones tied to disease were said to be significantly enriched in matched ankylosing spondylitis synovial fluid. One TCR beta motif, made up of under ten highly homologous variants, appeared characteristic of ankylosing spondylitis blood.

Losses at the gene ends were 7 bases for V and 1 base for J; bases not matched to a gene: 8. The CDR3 covers 15 residues. The sample holds many counts of this clonotype. Its antigen remains unknown. Using its own MiXCR run on the 5' RACE reads, TCRdb lists one record per CDR3 protein. Of under 850,000 distinct CDR3 sequences detected, 15% to 20% appear once; the ten largest clones hold approximately 18%. This sequence joins TRBV12-3 or TRBV12-4 and TRBJ1-1; 8 bases align to TRBD1. This clonotype originated in a male donor with ankylosing spondylitis. The sample taken for sequencing was blood, either unsorted or a sorted T cell fraction (not recorded which). The CDR3 loop is CASTAIDRGNTEAFF. DNA of the CDR3: TGTGCCAGCACGGCCATCGACAGGGGGAACACTGAAGCTTTCTTT.